Each of the 20 T cell receptor beta chains below was sequenced from the same sample in a study of cytomegalovirus exposure and HLA in healthy donors. It was with 60 Vbeta and 13 Jbeta primers that the PCR ran. The table came from immunoSEQ multiplex PCR; TCRdb's copy has only in-frame clones and leaves some out. Here the sample spans fewer than 120,000 clones, approximately 83% being singletons. Sequencing input: PBMCs. Receptor source: a man aged 35-49 years in good health and CMV-seronegative.

The chain carries TRBV5-1 and TRBJ2-7; 7 bases fit TRBD1. With V trimmed by 0 bases and J by 6 bases, 0 bases remained unmatched. CDR3 length: 12 residues. The V gene's germline CDR1 is SGHRS and CDR2 YFSETQ. This CDR3 reads CASSLAGGEQYF. The CDR3 DNA reads as TGCGCCAGCAGCTTGGCAGGGGGCGAGCAGTACTTC.

This clone has only one observation. The V call is TRBV19, the J call TRBJ2-3, with 7 bases identical to TRBD1. This CDR3 comprises 17 residues. Germline lookup yields CDR1 LNHDA and CDR2 SQIVND (reference sequence). J gave up 2 bases and V 3 bases, and 11 bases lay outside the gene matches. The chain's CDR3 is CASSISSGTANTDTQYF. The CDR3 nucleotides read TGTGCCAGTAGTATTAGCTCCGGGACAGCTAACACAGATACGCAGTATTTT.

CDR3 sequence reads: CASSLDSPAGYTF. The CDR3 DNA reads as TGCGCCAGCAGCCTGGACAGTCCCGCAGGCTACACCTTC. V gene TRBV5-1 combines with J gene TRBJ1-2, with D maybe TRBD1 (6 bases). In germline, CDR1 is SGHRS, CDR2 YFSETQ. CDR3 length: 13 amino acids. Trimming cost V 4 bases and J 8 bases, with 15 bases left between them.

The CDR3 sequence is CASNRDRGYEQYF. For the CDR3, the DNA is TGTGCCAGCAACCGGGACAGGGGCTACGAGCAGTACTTC. The chain couples TRBV2 to TRBJ2-7; 10 bases are shared with TRBD1. The junction had 3 bases not matched to a gene; V was cut back by 7 bases and J by 3 bases. This CDR3 spans 13 amino acids. Germline lookup yields CDR1 SNHLY and CDR2 FYNNEI.

The V call is TRBV14, the J call TRBJ1-4; a weak D match, TRBD1 (5 bases). CDR3 size: 15 residues. The V end was cut by 1 base, the J end by 7 bases, with 13 bases between. Germline CDR1 SGHDN, CDR2 FVKESK. The chain's CDR3 is CASSQGGVLGEKLFF. Here the CDR3 DNA reads TGTGCCAGCAGCCAAGGGGGGGTGCTTGGTGAAAAACTGTTTTTT.

V usage is TRBV28 and J usage is TRBJ1-2; 12 bases map to TRBD1. The CDR3 spans 16 residues. Germline V gene sequence: CDR1 MDHEN, CDR2 SYDVKM. V gave up 3 bases and J gave up 6 bases; unmatched junction bases: 8. The CDR3 nucleotides are TGTGCCAGCAGTTTGGGGCAGGGACAGGGGGCGCATGGCTACACCTTC. Translating gives CASSLGQGQGAHGYTF.

The V call is TRBV5-4, the J call TRBJ1-2; unclear D gene. The germline CDR1 and CDR2 sequences are SGHNT and YYREEE (reference sequence). Trimming stripped 2 bases from V and 8 bases from J, with 7 bases between. This CDR3 is built from 11 residues. DNA of the CDR3: TGTGCCAGCAGCTTCGGGAGCGGCTACACCTTC. The encoded protein is CASSFGSGYTF.

This clone has just one count. This sequence joins TRBV30 and TRBJ2-6; D not resolved. CDR3 length equals 11 residues. Germline CDR1 reads GTSNPN; CDR2 reads SVGIG (reference sequence). V lost 7 bases, J lost 4 bases, and 5 bases lay in between. The CDR3 bases are TGTGCCTTTGCGGGGGCCAACGTCCTGACTTTC. Translation: CAFAGANVLTF.

The chain recombines TRBV28 with TRBJ1-6; the match to TRBD1 covers 8 bases. The J segment lost 7 bases and the V segment lost 4 bases, leaving 3 bases of the junction unmatched. This CDR3 contains 14 residues. Per the germline V gene, CDR1 is MDHEN and CDR2 is SYDVKM. The DNA for the CDR3 is TGTGCCAGCAGTTACAGGACAGGGAATTCACCCCTCCACTTT. This codes for CASSYRTGNSPLHF.

The V gene is TRBV5-1, the J gene TRBJ2-4; D is unresolved. CDR1 SGHRS and CDR2 YFSETQ come from the germline V gene. Trimming stripped 4 bases from V and 1 base from J, with 9 bases between. This CDR3 contains 14 residues. The CDR3 coding sequence is TGCGCCAGCAGCCTCGAGGCCGCCAAAAACATTCAGTACTTC. This codes for CASSLEAAKNIQYF.

This chain joins TRBV7-2 and TRBJ2-3; 10 bases are shared with TRBD1. This CDR3 has 18 residues. Germline CDR1 and CDR2: SGHTA and FQGNSA. V shed 1 base, J shed 4 bases, and the junction held 11 bases outside the gene matches. CDR3 DNA: TGTGCCAGCAGCTTAGTGTTCGCCGGGACAGGGGTCCCAGATACGCAGTATTTT. Its translation: CASSLVFAGTGVPDTQYF.

V gene TRBV19 combines with J gene TRBJ2-1; D not resolved. CDR3 size: 11 residues. Trimming took off 4 bases at V and 7 bases at J, with 5 bases between the two ends. Per the germline V gene, CDR1 is LNHDA and CDR2 is SQIVND (reference sequence). CDR3 sequence: CASSSRNEQFF. CDR3 nucleotide sequence: TGTGCCAGTAGTAGTCGGAATGAGCAGTTCTTC.

The V call is TRBV19, the J call TRBJ2-7, with 10 bases that match TRBD1. Losses at the gene ends were 6 bases for V and 3 bases for J; bases not matched to a gene: 8. The CDR3 runs to 15 residues. Looked up from germline, CDR1 is LNHDA and CDR2 is SQIVND (reference sequence). This chain's CDR3 is CASRATGTGDYEQYF. Written as DNA, the CDR3 is TGTGCCAGTAGGGCAACCGGGACAGGGGACTACGAGCAGTACTTC.

V gene TRBV10-3 combines with J gene TRBJ2-2; tentative D call: TRBD2 (6 bases). CDR3 length: 13 residues. Germline V gene lookup returns CDR1 ENHRY and CDR2 SYGVKD. Deletions cut 10 bases from V and 0 bases from J, with 9 bases between. CDR3 in amino acids: CASGLTNTGELFF. DNA for the CDR3: TGTGCCAGCGGACTAACGAACACCGGGGAGCTGTTTTTT.

The chain joins TRBV29-1 to TRBJ2-5, with 7 bases identical to TRBD2. The ends lost 4 bases at V and 5 bases at J; junction bases unmatched: 4. The CDR3 is 12 amino acids. From germline, CDR1 is SQVTM and CDR2 ANQGSEA. Here the CDR3 reads CSVVGGEETQYF. For the CDR3, the DNA is TGCAGCGTTGTGGGGGGGGAGGAGACCCAGTACTTC.

The V gene is TRBV29-1, the J gene TRBJ1-1; 7 nucleotides line up with TRBD1. Looked up from germline, CDR1 is SQVTM and CDR2 is ANQGSEA. V lost 3 bases to trimming and J lost 1 base; unmatched junction nucleotides: 2. The CDR3 has 13 amino acids. The CDR3 DNA follows: TGCAGCGTTGAGGGACAGACGAACACTGAAGCTTTCTTT. Protein product: CSVEGQTNTEAFF.

The genes are TRBV28 and TRBJ2-3; 8 nucleotides align to TRBD2. The J segment lost 1 base and the V segment lost 3 bases, leaving 9 bases of the junction unmatched. CDR1 is MDHEN, CDR2 SYDVKM, per germline. The CDR3 length is 17 residues. This chain's CDR3 is CASSFGGGAGGTDTQYF. The CDR3 DNA sequence: TGTGCCAGCAGTTTCGGGGGGGGCGCGGGTGGCACAGATACGCAGTATTTT.

The chain recombines TRBV6-1 with TRBJ2-5; perhaps TRBD2 as D (6 bases). CDR1 is MNHNS and CDR2 is SASEGT in the germline V gene. V dropped 7 bases and J dropped 5 bases, with 17 bases sitting between them. CDR3 length: 14 residues. CDR3 nucleotide sequence: TGTGCCAGCACCCGGGGGAACCTAGGGGAGACCCAGTACTTC. Translating gives CASTRGNLGETQYF.

The genes are TRBV7-3 and TRBJ2-7, with D possibly matching TRBD1 (6 bases). The CDR3 covers 15 residues. V was pared by 1 base and J by 7 bases, with 17 bases between. Germline V gives CDR1 SGHTA, CDR2 FQGTGA. The CDR3 here is CASSLNRQGRKEQYF. CDR3 in DNA: TGTGCCAGCAGCTTAAACCGGCAGGGGCGAAAGGAGCAGTACTTC. Together with reference TRBV7-3 and TRBJ2-7, the CDR3 gives the full variable domain: GAGVSQTPSNKVTEKGKYVELRCDPISGHTALYWYRQSLGQGPEFLIYFQGTGAADDSGLPNDRFFAVRPEGSVSTLKIQRTERGDSAVYLCASSLNRQGRKEQYFGPGTRLTVT.

The chain joins TRBV5-1 to TRBJ2-1; D possibly corresponds to TRBD1 (5 bases). This CDR3 is 14 amino acids long. Germline CDR1 is SGHRS and CDR2 is YFSETQ. V lost 0 bases and J 5 bases, leaving 9 bases between the germline ends. The CDR3 DNA sequence: TGCGCCAGCAGCTTGGGAGACAGAAACAATGAGCAGTTCTTC. This sequence encodes CASSLGDRNNEQFF.